What follows are 23 T cell receptor beta chains derived from one specimen sequenced in a study of blood T cell repertoires in COVID-19. Clones were sequenced by immunoSEQ multiplex PCR, and TCRdb holds only the in-frame ones, with some missing. The sample contains roughly 100,000 clones, roughly 91% of which appear only once. The sequencing input was peripheral blood. The source is a human donor in a cohort sampled during active COVID-19.

The chain is built from TRBV10-3 and TRBJ2-7, with 10 bases matching TRBD2. V lost 5 bases, J lost 4 bases, and 5 bases stayed unmatched. This CDR3 contains 14 residues. Germline V lookup: CDR1 ENHRY, CDR2 SYGVKD. The CDR3 sequence: CAISSAGGQYEQYF. CDR3 bases: TGTGCCATCAGTTCAGCGGGAGGGCAGTACGAGCAGTACTTC.

This clone appeared a single time. The genes are TRBV6-4 and TRBJ2-1; 8 bases are shared with TRBD2. V lost 3 bases and J lost 3; bases outside the gene matches: 4. Looked up from germline, CDR1 is MRHNA and CDR2 is SNTAGT. The CDR3 extends over 15 amino acids. The CDR3 DNA is TGTGCCAGCAGTGATACCCGGGGGGGCTACAATGAGCAGTTCTTC. This sequence encodes CASSDTRGGYNEQFF.

V usage is TRBV5-4 and J usage is TRBJ1-6, with 11 positions matching TRBD1. This CDR3 contains 15 residues. After removal of 4 bases from V and 7 bases from J, the junction contained 4 bases not matched to a gene. From germline, CDR1 is SGHNT and CDR2 YYREEE (reference sequence). The CDR3 region is CASSVGQGANSPLHF. The CDR3 bases are TGTGCCAGCAGCGTAGGACAGGGGGCCAATTCACCCCTCCACTTT.

This rearrangement joins TRBV2 to TRBJ1-2; tentative D call: TRBD1 (5 bases). Germline V gene sequence: CDR1 SNHLY, CDR2 FYNNEI. The CDR3 has 11 residues. The germline V and J ends were trimmed by 7 bases and 4 bases, with 7 bases remaining between them. For the CDR3, the DNA is TGTGCCAGCACTGACAGCTATGGCTACACCTTC. This gives the protein CASTDSYGYTF.

This chain uses TRBV5-1 with TRBJ2-1; 13 nucleotides line up with TRBD2. Germline V gene data show CDR1 as SGHRS and CDR2 as YFSETQ. The CDR3 has 14 residues. V shed 3 bases and J 9 bases; nucleotides not matched to a gene: 3. The CDR3 DNA reads TGCGCCAGCAGCTCCGGGACTAGCGGGATTGAGCAGTTCTTC. Its translation is CASSSGTSGIEQFF.

The chain joins TRBV5-1 to TRBJ1-6; TRBD1 matches at 8 bases. J was trimmed by 9 bases and V by 4 bases; bases with no gene match: 12. CDR1 is SGHRS, CDR2 YFSETQ, per germline. The CDR3 covers 16 residues. CDR3 in DNA: TGCGCCAGCAGCCAAACAGGGGGATGGGGAATTTCACCCCTCCACTTT. Its translation is CASSQTGGWGISPLHF.

This chain links TRBV5-6 with TRBJ2-7; D is undetermined. This CDR3 contains 17 residues. V lost 3 bases to trimming and J lost 3 bases, with 22 bases between them. Germline values: CDR1 SGHDT, CDR2 YYEEEE. CDR3 bases: TGTGCCAGCAGCTACCGATTAGGAGAAATCGATAACTACGAGCAGTACTTC. As protein: CASSYRLGEIDNYEQYF.

This clone appeared once. V gene TRBV18 combines with J gene TRBJ1-1; D call uncertain. The germline V gene has CDR1 KGHSH and CDR2 LQKENI. The CDR3 is made up of 18 amino acids. V was trimmed by 2 bases and J by 0 bases, leaving 19 bases between them. The CDR3 coding sequence is TGTGCCAGCTCACCATTATCACAGAAACTGGCCATGAACACTGAAGCTTTCTTT. Its translation is CASSPLSQKLAMNTEAFF. The full variable domain, with the rest looked up from reference TRBV18 and TRBJ1-1, is NAGVMQNPRHLVRRRGQEARLRCSPMKGHSHVYWYRQLPEEGLKFMVYLQKENIIDESGMPKERFSAEFPKEGPSILRIQQVVRGDSAAYFCASSPLSQKLAMNTEAFFGQGTRLTVV.

The chain joins TRBV27 to TRBJ2-1; no firm D call. The CDR3 contains 15 residues. Germline V gene lookup returns CDR1 MNHEY and CDR2 SMNVEV (reference sequence). Trimming took off 3 bases at V and 6 bases at J, with 15 bases between the two ends. The CDR3 region has the DNA TGTGCCAGCAGTTTTTCCTACGGAGTGGGCAATGAGCAGTTCTTC. It codes for CASSFSYGVGNEQFF.

The rearrangement joins TRBV10-1 to TRBJ2-2, with 11 nucleotides matching TRBD2. The V gene end was trimmed by 0 bases and the J gene end by 0 bases; junction bases not matched to a gene: 3. The CDR3 is made up of 18 amino acids. CDR1 WNHNN and CDR2 SYGVQD come from the germline V gene (reference sequence). The CDR3 is CASSESASGRPNTGELFF. The CDR3 nucleotides read TGCGCCAGCAGTGAGTCGGCTAGCGGGAGGCCGAACACCGGGGAGCTGTTTTTT.

The rearrangement uses TRBV6-5 and TRBJ1-2, with 9 bases identical to TRBD1. Trimming took 6 bases from V and 0 from J; bases not matched to a gene: 2. The CDR3 is 14 amino acids. CDR1 is MNHEY, CDR2 SVGAGI, per germline. This chain's CDR3 is CASRRQGANYGYTF. CDR3 nucleotide sequence: TGTGCCAGCAGGCGACAGGGGGCTAACTATGGCTACACCTTC.

V gene TRBV6-5 combines with J gene TRBJ1-4, with a possible D match to TRBD1 (5 bases). Trimming took 9 bases from V and 2 from J, leaving 16 bases between them. The CDR3 sequence is 15 residues long. Germline CDR1 reads MNHEY; CDR2 reads SVGAGI. The CDR3 reads CASTSRGGTNEKLFF. The CDR3 DNA sequence: TGTGCCAGTACCTCGCGGGGGGGGACTAATGAAAAACTGTTTTTT.

This clone was detected only once. The chain recombines TRBV30 with TRBJ2-1; tentatively, D is TRBD1 (5 bases). Germline lookup yields CDR1 GTSNPN and CDR2 SVGIG (reference sequence). Trimming removed 4 bases at V and 7 bases at J, with 8 bases between. The CDR3 is 11 amino acids. The chain's CDR3 is CAWTSGNEQFF. The CDR3 DNA follows: TGTGCCTGGACCTCAGGGAATGAGCAGTTCTTC. Using reference TRBV30 and TRBJ2-1 for the parts outside the CDR3, the full variable domain is SQTIHQWPATLVQPVGSPLSLECTVEGTSNPNLYWYRQAAGRGLQLLFYSVGIGQISSEVPQNLSASRPQDRQFILSSKKLLLSDSGFYLCAWTSGNEQFFGPGTRLTVL.

The CDR3 loop reads CASSLGTSGRNEQFF. Written as DNA, the CDR3 is TGTGCCAGCAGCTTAGGGACTAGCGGGAGAAATGAGCAGTTCTTC. The chain uses TRBV7-3 and TRBJ2-1, with TRBD2 matching 14 bases. This CDR3 region has 15 residues. Germline V lookup: CDR1 SGHTA, CDR2 FQGTGA. V gave up 2 bases and J gave up 7 bases; unmatched junction bases: 1.

Only one count was recorded for this clone. The chain employs TRBV5-4 and TRBJ2-2; perhaps TRBD1 as D (5 bases). Germline V lookup: CDR1 SGHNT, CDR2 YYREEE (reference sequence). The CDR3 length is 16 residues. V shed 2 bases and J shed 1 base, with 12 bases lying between them. The CDR3 sequence is CASSLGASQNTGELFF. CDR3 coding DNA: TGTGCCAGCAGCTTAGGGGCTAGTCAGAACACCGGGGAGCTGTTTTTT.

This clone has only a few counts. V usage is TRBV5-1 and J usage is TRBJ2-1; TRBD1 matches 8 bases. The CDR3 has 15 amino acids. J was trimmed by 6 bases and V by 1 base; bases with no gene match: 6. Germline V gene sequence: CDR1 SGHRS, CDR2 YFSETQ. CDR3 coding DNA: TGCGCCAGCAGCTTGATCGGCAGGGGGCCCAATGAGCAGTTCTTC. This gives the protein CASSLIGRGPNEQFF. Full variable domain (outside the CDR3, taken from reference TRBV5-1 and TRBJ2-1): KAGVTQTPRYLIKTRGQQVTLSCSPISGHRSVSWYQQTPGQGLQFLFEYFSETQRNKGNFPGRFSGRQFSNSRSEMNVSTLELGDSALYLCASSLIGRGPNEQFFGPGTRLTVL.

V and J are TRBV2 and TRBJ1-1; 9 bases are shared with TRBD1. V shed 6 bases, J shed 3 bases, and the junction held 8 bases outside the gene matches. The CDR3 loop spans 15 amino acids. Germline V gene lookup returns CDR1 SNHLY and CDR2 FYNNEI. The CDR3 DNA reads as TGTGCCAGCAGGAAGGGACAGGGATGGGACACTGAAGCTTTCTTT. This translates into CASRKGQGWDTEAFF. Supplemented by reference TRBV2 and TRBJ1-1, the full variable domain reads EPEVTQTPSHQVTQMGQEVILRCVPISNHLYFYWYRQILGQKVEFLVSFYNNEISEKSEIFDDQFSVERPDGSNFTLKIRSTKLEDSAMYFCASRKGQGWDTEAFFGQGTRLTVV.

In its sample, this clone was seen once. The chain uses TRBV11-2 and TRBJ2-5, with D perhaps TRBD2 (5 bases). CDR3 length equals 14 residues. V was clipped by 4 bases and J by 5 bases, with 14 bases between them. Germline assignment: CDR1 SGHAT and CDR2 FQNNGV. For the CDR3, the DNA is TGTGCCAGCAGCTCGCGGGTGTTGGGGGAGACCCAGTACTTC. Amino acid sequence: CASSSRVLGETQYF.

This chain links TRBV3-1 (or the pseudogene TRBV3-2) with TRBJ1-3, with D perhaps TRBD1 (5 bases). Trimming stripped 1 base from V and 4 bases from J, with 5 bases between. Germline V gives CDR1 LGHDT, CDR2 YNNKEL (reference sequence). The CDR3 spans 13 residues. The chain's CDR3 is CASSQGGGNTIYF. CDR3 DNA sequence: TGTGCCAGCAGCCAAGGGGGCGGAAACACCATATATTTT.

J is TRBJ1-2 and V is TRBV10-3; tentatively, D is TRBD1 (5 bases). Germline V lookup: CDR1 ENHRY, CDR2 SYGVKD. CDR3 length equals 15 residues. V was pared by 0 bases and J by 8 bases, with 16 bases between. CDR3 amino acids: CAISESGPLIRGYTF. CDR3 nucleotides: TGTGCCATCAGTGAGTCGGGGCCCCTCATTCGCGGCTACACCTTC.

The chain carries TRBV4-3 and TRBJ1-1, with TRBD1 as a possible D gene (5 bases). The CDR3 has 14 residues. Trimming removed 0 bases from V and 11 bases from J, with 16 bases in between. From germline, CDR1 is LGHNA and CDR2 YSLEER. This chain's CDR3 is CASSQDSGGGQAFF. DNA for the CDR3: TGCGCCAGCAGCCAAGATTCCGGGGGAGGTCAGGCTTTCTTT.

This clone was detected only once. The V gene is TRBV2, the J gene TRBJ2-1; 12 bases match TRBD2. The ends lost 7 bases at V and 6 bases at J; junction bases unmatched: 4. The germline gives CDR1 SNHLY, CDR2 FYNNEI. The CDR3 length is 14 residues. The DNA for the CDR3 is TGTGCCAGCAAAAGACTAGCGGGAGTCAATGAGCAGTTCTTC. Protein sequence: CASKRLAGVNEQFF.

This clone was seen more than once but under ten times. The rearrangement links TRBV2 to TRBJ1-2; D not resolved. Trimming pared 7 bases from V and 6 bases from J, leaving 12 bases between. Germline values: CDR1 SNHLY, CDR2 FYNNEI. The CDR3 has 12 amino acids. The CDR3 spells CASKVEADGYTF. In nucleotides, the CDR3 is TGTGCCAGCAAAGTCGAGGCGGATGGCTACACCTTC. Looking up the rest from reference TRBV2 and TRBJ1-2 gives the full variable domain: EPEVTQTPSHQVTQMGQEVILRCVPISNHLYFYWYRQILGQKVEFLVSFYNNEISEKSEIFDDQFSVERPDGSNFTLKIRSTKLEDSAMYFCASKVEADGYTFGSGTRLTVV.